This T cell receptor (beta chain) was captured in a study of tumor and adjacent non-tumor tissue in lung cancer. Overall study results and limits: Higher tumor TCR diversity was associated with shorter survival.

This sample's RNA came from whole unsorted tissue. This non-tumor lung sample came from over 3 cm beyond the tumor edge. To note about this clonotype: Antigen unknown. At one of its ends the junction is not consistent with the germline gene, which may arise from a read error.

The germline V gene has CDR1 LGHNA and CDR2 YSLEER. The CDR3 covers 17 residues. The library came from three nested PCR rounds adapted from ARM-PCR protocols. MiXCR, applied by TCRdb to the multiplex PCR reads, yields one record per CDR3 protein. The sample contains tens of thousands of distinct CDR3 sequences, around three quarters of which appear only once. Sequenced input: distant non-tumor lung tissue. This clonotype was obtained from a woman in her fifties or sixties with non-small cell lung cancer. The chain carries TRBV4-3 and TRBJ1-3; D is possibly TRBD1 (5 bases). The CDR3: CASRQVRQGTSGNTIYF. CDR3 nucleotides: TGCGCCAGCAGGCAAGTTCGGCAGGGAACCTCTGGAAACACCATATATTTT.